This T cell receptor beta chain stems from a study of early stage breast cancer tumors. Study overall: Each sample averaged approximately 10-fold read coverage.

Repertoires were generated with immunoSEQ multiplex PCR, while TCRdb's copy carries only in-frame clones and drops some. The data contain 70,000 or so clones, around 80% of them singletons. To note about this clone: Its matching antigen is unknown.

Study results and limitations: Commonly generated sequences made up most enriched TCRB sequences shared between patients. Compared with adjacent normal breast, tumors showed 2 to 2.5-fold denser, more clonal T cells. In about 85% of the 16 patients, blood comparison separated tumor from normal breast.

This receptor was identified in a person aged 40 to 49 with breast cancer. Sequencing input: blood.

The CDR3 is CASSFWGPKTNNEQFF. DNA for the CDR3: TGTGCCAGCAGCTTTTGGGGTCCAAAGACGAACAATGAGCAGTTCTTC. The gene calls are TRBV5-4 and TRBJ2-1; D unresolved. In germline, CDR1 is SGHNT, CDR2 YYREEE (reference sequence). V was pared by 2 bases and J by 5 bases, with 17 bases between. The CDR3 spans 16 residues.